The rows below give T cell receptor beta chains drawn from one sample of a study of blood T cell repertoires in COVID-19. The table came from immunoSEQ multiplex PCR; TCRdb's copy has only in-frame clones and leaves some out. The table has about 100,000 clones, 85% to 90% seen once. Sequencing used peripheral blood. All receptors come from a woman aged 60-70 years in a cohort sampled during active or convalescent COVID-19. Both conserved end residues are part of each CDR3. A D gene is named only where the DNA matches it firmly. A row's size may be missing; if present it is once, few, many or a size class.

14 | . | TRBJ1-6 | . | TRBV19 | CASNHDSFNSPLHF | TGTGCCAGTAACCACGACAGTTTTAATTCACCCCTCCACTTT
16 | few | TRBJ1-6 | . | TRBV21-1 | CASSKEQRCWRSPLHF | TGTGCCAGCAGCAAAGAACAACGGTGCTGGAGGTCACCCCTCCACTTT
14 | . | TRBJ1-6 | TRBD1 | TRBV6-5 | CASRNGQGLAPLHF | TGTGCCAGCAGAAACGGACAGGGGTTGGCACCCCTCCACTTT
14 | . | TRBJ1-1 | TRBD1 | TRBV5-6 | CASSVDRGRFRAFF | TGTGCCAGCAGCGTGGACAGGGGGCGATTCCGAGCTTTCTTT
15 | . | TRBJ1-1 | TRBD1 | TRBV10-2 | CASHQDRGRQAEAFF | TGCGCCAGCCACCAGGACAGGGGGCGCCAAGCTGAAGCTTTCTTT
16 | . | TRBJ2-2 | . | TRBV3-1/TRBV3-2 | CASSQPSVTNTGELFF | TGTGCCAGCAGCCAACCCAGCGTAACGAACACCGGGGAGCTGTTTTTT
15 | . | TRBJ1-5 | TRBD1 | TRBV3-1/TRBV3-2 | CASSPGQHSNQPQHF | TGTGCCAGCAGTCCGGGACAGCATAGCAATCAGCCCCAGCATTTT
13 | . | TRBJ1-1 | . | TRBV28 | CASSSGMNTEAFF | TGTGCCAGCAGTTCGGGAATGAACACTGAAGCTTTCTTT
13 | many | TRBJ1-4 | . | TRBV29-1 | CSVPQGTNEKLFF | TGCAGCGTCCCACAGGGTACTAATGAAAAACTGTTTTTT
17 | . | TRBJ2-1 | TRBD2 | TRBV7-3 | CASSLRGSGSSYNEQFF | TGTGCCAGCAGCTTAAGGGGAAGCGGGAGCTCCTACAATGAGCAGTTCTTC
17 | . | TRBJ2-4 | TRBD2 | TRBV19 | CASSISGGSPGKNIQYF | TGTGCCAGTAGTATTAGTGGCGGGAGTCCTGGCAAAAACATTCAGTACTTC
16 | once | TRBJ2-3 | TRBD1 | TRBV5-1 | CASSLQGQGVPDTQYF | TGCGCCAGCAGCTTGCAGGGACAGGGGGTTCCAGATACGCAGTATTTT
13 | . | TRBJ1-2 | . | TRBV9 | CASSVDRGYGYTF | TGTGCCAGCAGCGTAGACAGAGGGTATGGCTACACCTTC
17 | . | TRBJ2-7 | . | TRBV9 | CASSVNGAAAPPYEQYF | TGTGCCAGCAGCGTGAACGGAGCGGCGGCTCCCCCCTACGAGCAGTACTTC
17 | . | TRBJ2-3 | TRBD2 | TRBV3-1/TRBV3-2 | CASSQELAGPSTDTQYF | TGTGCCAGCAGCCAAGAGCTAGCGGGCCCTAGCACAGATACGCAGTATTTT